The source of this T cell receptor beta chain is a study of T cell responses to AZD1222 COVID-19 vaccine (dated by TCRdb to the early 2020s). In terms of the full investigation: TCR sequencing was performed for approximately 240 trial participants, of whom 207 were given two doses of AZD1222 and around 26 were given two doses of MenACWY control vaccine. Enrollment into the trials was organized by age into subgroups of 18-55, 56-69 and 70-plus years, and those subgroups contained about 150, 27 and 61 TCR-sequenced participants, respectively.

The full study reports these points: Participants were mostly white British and included more females than males, and it was suggested by the authors that clonal diversity may have been underestimated. CD4 TCRs associated with the vaccine covered the entire spike protein, and the dominant responses were in regions 160-218 and 743-854. In the small 56-69-year group, the increase in depth fell short of significance, most likely because of low power. Because no samples from the day 14 peak response were available, repertoires could be characterized only after the peak T cell response. After two AZD1222 doses, spike-specific TCR breadth and depth were significantly higher than at day 0 and than in MenACWY recipients. Conclusions about previously exposed vaccinees are limited because only five to seven AZD1222 recipients were SARS-CoV-2 seropositive at baseline. Nearly half of unique spike-specific TCRs reportedly recognized epitopes outside regions mutated in the B.1.351 and B.1.1.7 variants.

The time point label for this specimen denotes: about 28 days (+/-7) after the second vaccine dose. AZD1222 recipients whose second dose came at about 4 weeks and those whose second dose came at about 12 weeks were combined into one group, since spike-specific TCR depth and breadth did not differ between the two schedules. Vaccinee samples came from UK trials COV001 and COV002, including a single-blind randomized controlled phase 2/3 trial of AZD1222 (ChAdOx1 nCoV-19) in healthy adults. For TCRbeta chain sequencing, PBMC samples were collected from trial participants at day 0 and at day 28 after the second dose. For this clone: It has no known antigen specificity. Per-nucleotide qualities are absent, and no much larger clonotype sits a single base away.

The CDR3 regions of human TCRbeta chains were analyzed by immunosequencing. Concerning the study's data processing: TCRs in the repertoires were compared against a reference library of SARS-CoV-2-specific TCRs that had been generated with the MIRA antigen-specificity platform. Breadth meant the fraction of unique TCRs that were SARS-CoV-2-associated, whereas depth meant the fraction of total T cells that were SARS-CoV-2-associated. Using the MIRA data, every spike-specific TCR was mapped to the spike region that the TCR reacted to and assigned to either a CD4 or a CD8 class. Log10-transformed breadth and depth values were compared by one-way ANOVA with Sidak's multiple comparisons tests. TCRdb limited this immuneACCESS table to in-frame rearrangements with V and J called. A share of clones is missing; checked studies link under half to unresolved V genes, and the rest is unexplained. D and trimming come from the DNA, and the V and J calls and clone size come from that table. Within this sample are around 15,000 clones, with around 80% of them counted one time only. Approximately 40% of the sample is taken by the ten largest.

The CDR1 and CDR2 encoded by the germline V gene (reference sequence) are LGHDT and YNNKEL. V sheds 1 base and J sheds 6 bases, leaving 13 bases between their ends. The CDR3 contains 14 residues, cysteine and phenylalanine counted. Only the CDR3 DNA is retained, 42 bases long and in frame from the first base. The sequence joins TRBV3-1 (or the pseudogene TRBV3-2) to TRBJ2-7, and perhaps TRBD1 as D gene, on 6 matching bases. The sequence derives from an adult who received the AZD1222 COVID-19 vaccine. Material: peripheral blood, obtained 28 days after the second AZD1222 dose. The nucleotide sequence reads TGTGCCAGCAGCCAAGGGGGCAGGGGAGTCGAGCAGTACTTC. This gives the protein CASSQGGRGVEQYF.